One T cell receptor (beta chain) is described in this entry. The sample comes from a study of cytomegalovirus exposure and HLA in healthy donors. Amplification used 60 Vbeta primers and 13 Jbeta primers. Profiled with immunoSEQ multiplex PCR; TCRdb holds only in-frame clones, not every one. This sample has 95,000 to 150,000 clones, with about 80% found just once. This receptor was obtained from a woman aged 40 to 49 in good health and CMV-seropositive. Material for sequencing was PBMCs.

CDR3 nucleotides: TGTGCCATCGCGGCGTCAAAGGAAAAACTGTTTTTT. Translating it yields CAIAASKEKLFF. The chain couples TRBV10-3 to TRBJ1-4; no reliable D call. V shed 8 bases and J shed 8 bases, with 12 bases lying between them. Germline CDR1 and CDR2: ENHRY and SYGVKD. The CDR3 covers 12 residues.